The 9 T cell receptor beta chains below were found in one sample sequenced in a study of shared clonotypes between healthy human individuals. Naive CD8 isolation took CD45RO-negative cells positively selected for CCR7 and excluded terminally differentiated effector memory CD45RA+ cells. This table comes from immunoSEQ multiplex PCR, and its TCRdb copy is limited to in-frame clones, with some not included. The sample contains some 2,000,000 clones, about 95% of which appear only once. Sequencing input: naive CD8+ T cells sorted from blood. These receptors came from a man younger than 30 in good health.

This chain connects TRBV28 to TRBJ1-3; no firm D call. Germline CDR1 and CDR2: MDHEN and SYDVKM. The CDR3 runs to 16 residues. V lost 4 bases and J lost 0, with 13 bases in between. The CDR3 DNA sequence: TGTGCCAGCAGTTGGCCCCCTCCAGGCTCTGGAAACACCATATATTTT. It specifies CASSWPPPGSGNTIYF.

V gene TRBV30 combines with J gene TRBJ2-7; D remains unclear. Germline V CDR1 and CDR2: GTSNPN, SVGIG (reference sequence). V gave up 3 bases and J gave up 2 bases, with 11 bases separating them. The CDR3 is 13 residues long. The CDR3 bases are TGTGCCTGGAGCCCGACGGCCCCCTACGAGCAGTACTTC. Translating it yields CAWSPTAPYEQYF.

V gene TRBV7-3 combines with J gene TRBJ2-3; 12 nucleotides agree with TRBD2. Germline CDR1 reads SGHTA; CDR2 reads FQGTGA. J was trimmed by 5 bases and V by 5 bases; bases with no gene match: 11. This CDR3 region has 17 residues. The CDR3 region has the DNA TGTGCCAGCAGCCCCGAACTAGCGGGGGGCGATGGAGATACGCAGTATTTT. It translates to CASSPELAGGDGDTQYF.

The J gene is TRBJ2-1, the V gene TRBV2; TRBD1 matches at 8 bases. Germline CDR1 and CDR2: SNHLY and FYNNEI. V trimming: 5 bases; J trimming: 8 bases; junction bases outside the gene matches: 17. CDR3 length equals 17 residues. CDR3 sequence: CASSTTTQGARGHEQFF. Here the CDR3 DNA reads TGTGCCAGCAGTACAACAACCCAGGGGGCGAGGGGGCATGAGCAGTTCTTC.

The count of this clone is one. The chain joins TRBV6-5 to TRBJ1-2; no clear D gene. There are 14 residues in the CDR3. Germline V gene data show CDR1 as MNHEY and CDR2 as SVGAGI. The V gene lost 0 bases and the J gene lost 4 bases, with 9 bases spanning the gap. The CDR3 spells CASSYSKTLYGYTF. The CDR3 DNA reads TGTGCCAGCAGTTACTCGAAGACACTCTATGGCTACACCTTC.

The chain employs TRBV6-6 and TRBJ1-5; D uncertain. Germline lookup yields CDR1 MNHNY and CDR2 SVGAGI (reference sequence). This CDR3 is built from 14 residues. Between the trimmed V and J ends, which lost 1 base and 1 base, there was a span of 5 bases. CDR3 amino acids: CASSYYGSNQPQHF. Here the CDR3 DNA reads TGTGCCAGCAGTTACTATGGGAGCAATCAGCCCCAGCATTTT.

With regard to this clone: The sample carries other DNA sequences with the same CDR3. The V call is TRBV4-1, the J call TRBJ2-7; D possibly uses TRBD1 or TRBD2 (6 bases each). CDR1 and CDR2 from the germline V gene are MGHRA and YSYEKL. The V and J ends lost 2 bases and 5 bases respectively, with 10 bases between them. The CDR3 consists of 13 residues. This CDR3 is CASSQRRGDEQYF. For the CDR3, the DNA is TGCGCCAGCAGCCAAAGGAGGGGGGACGAGCAGTACTTC.

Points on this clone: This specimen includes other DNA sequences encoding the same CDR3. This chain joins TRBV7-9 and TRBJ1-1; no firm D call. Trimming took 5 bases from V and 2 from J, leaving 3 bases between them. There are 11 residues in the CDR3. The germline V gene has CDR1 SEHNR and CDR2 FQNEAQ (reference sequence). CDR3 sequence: CASSRNTEAFF. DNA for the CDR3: TGTGCCAGCAGCCGAAACACTGAAGCTTTCTTT.

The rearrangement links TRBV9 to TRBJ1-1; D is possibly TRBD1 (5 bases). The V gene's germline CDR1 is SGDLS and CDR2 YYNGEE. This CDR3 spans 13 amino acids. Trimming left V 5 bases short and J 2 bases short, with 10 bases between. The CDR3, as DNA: TGTGCCAGCAGTGGGGGACCAAACACTGAAGCTTTCTTT. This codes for CASSGGPNTEAFF. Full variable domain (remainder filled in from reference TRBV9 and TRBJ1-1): DSGVTQTPKHLITATGQRVTLRCSPRSGDLSVYWYQQSLDQGLQFLIQYYNGEERAKGNILERFSAQQFPDLHSELNLSSLELGDSALYFCASSGGPNTEAFFGQGTRLTVV.